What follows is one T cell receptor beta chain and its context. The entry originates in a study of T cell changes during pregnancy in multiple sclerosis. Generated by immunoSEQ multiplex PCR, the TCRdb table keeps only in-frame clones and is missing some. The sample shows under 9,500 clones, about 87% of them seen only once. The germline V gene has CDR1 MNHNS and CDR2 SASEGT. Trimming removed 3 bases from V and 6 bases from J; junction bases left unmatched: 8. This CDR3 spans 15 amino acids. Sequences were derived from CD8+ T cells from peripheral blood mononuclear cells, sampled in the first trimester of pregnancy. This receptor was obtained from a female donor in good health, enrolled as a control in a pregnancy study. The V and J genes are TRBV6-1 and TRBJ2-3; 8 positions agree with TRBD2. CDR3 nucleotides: TGTGCCAGCAGTGATAGCGGGAATCTCGCTGATACGCAGTATTTT. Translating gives CASSDSGNLADTQYF.